This T cell receptor beta chain was captured by sequencing in a study of blood T cell repertoires in COVID-19. The assay was immunoSEQ multiplex PCR, and TCRdb's table has in-frame clones only and misses some. Here the sample spans approximately 210,000 clones, around 86% being singletons. CDR3 length: 16 residues. Germline V lookup: CDR1 SGHRS, CDR2 YFSETQ. V trimming: 1 base; J trimming: 7 bases; junction bases outside the gene matches: 5. The gene calls are TRBV5-1 and TRBJ2-1, with TRBD2 identical over 13 bases. The TCR originated in a man aged 25-45 years in a cohort exposed to, infected with or recovered from COVID-19 (not recorded which). The sequencing input was PBMCs or T cells enriched from blood (not recorded which). CDR3 DNA: TGCGCCAGCAGCTTGCTCGGACTAGCGGGAGTAAATGAGCAGTTCTTC. Translating gives CASSLLGLAGVNEQFF. Variable domain in full (rest from reference TRBV5-1 and TRBJ2-1): KAGVTQTPRYLIKTRGQQVTLSCSPISGHRSVSWYQQTPGQGLQFLFEYFSETQRNKGNFPGRFSGRQFSNSRSEMNVSTLELGDSALYLCASSLLGLAGVNEQFFGPGTRLTVL.